This T cell receptor (beta chain) was retrieved from a study of neurological immune-mediated disorders. As regards this clonotype: What it binds is not known. Mismatch with germline at one junction end may stem from a read error.

Findings and limits, study-wide: No sharing of CDR3 amino acid sequences was observed among expanded clones across subjects, suggesting private repertoires in all groups.

This CDR3 spans 14 amino acids. Germline CDR1 is SGHRS and CDR2 is YFSETQ. Every sequencing run drew on 15-18 subjects and yielded over 190 million TCR-beta sequences. Via MiXCR, TCRdb re-called the 5' RACE reads, giving one row per CDR3 protein. The table includes under 90,000 distinct CDR3 sequences, approximately 10% detected once. The sequencing sample was made of PBMCs. The clonotype comes from a middle-aged man in good health. The genes are TRBV5-1 and TRBJ2-2; D call uncertain. DNA for the CDR3: TGCGCCAACAGCTTGGAACCTCACACTGGGGAGCTGTTTTTT. It encodes CANSLEPHTGELFF.